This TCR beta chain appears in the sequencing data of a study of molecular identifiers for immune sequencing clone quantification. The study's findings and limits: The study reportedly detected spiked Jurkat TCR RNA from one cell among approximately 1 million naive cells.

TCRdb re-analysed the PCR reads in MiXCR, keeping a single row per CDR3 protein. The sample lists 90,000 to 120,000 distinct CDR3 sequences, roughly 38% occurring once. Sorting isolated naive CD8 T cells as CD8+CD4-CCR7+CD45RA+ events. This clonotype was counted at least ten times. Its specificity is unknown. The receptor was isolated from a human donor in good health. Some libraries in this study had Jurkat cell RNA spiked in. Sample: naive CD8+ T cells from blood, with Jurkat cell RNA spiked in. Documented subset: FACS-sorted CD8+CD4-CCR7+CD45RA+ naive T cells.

The CDR3 DNA reads as TGTGCCATCTCTGCTCCGGCTGCTGAGACCCAGTACTTC. Its protein is CAISAPAAETQYF. The V gene is TRBV6-2 or TRBV6-3, the J gene TRBJ2-5; D not resolved. Trimming took off 10 bases at V and 5 bases at J, with 17 bases between the two ends. The CDR3 has 13 amino acids. The germline gives CDR1 MNHEY, CDR2 SVGEGT.